This T cell receptor beta chain was found in a study of tumor and adjacent non-tumor tissue in lung cancer. Looking at the study overall: Each sample yielded 3.9 million or so productive TCRbeta reads on average.

RNA was extracted from bulk tissue without any cell sorting. More than 3 cm separated this lung sample from the edge of the tumor. Chemotherapy-naive patients with new lung cancer underwent thoracic surgery in China, August–November 2014. The CDR3 is made up of 14 amino acids. Germline-derived CDR1 and CDR2 are MDHEN and SYDVKM. Three rounds of nested PCR, following a modified ARM-PCR protocol, produced the TCRbeta library. TCRdb reanalysed the multiplex PCR reads using MiXCR and keeps one entry per CDR3 protein. The sample includes 75,000 to 90,000 distinct CDR3 sequences, about 77% seen only once; the top ten take 21%.

Sample: distant non-tumor lung tissue. The receptor was derived from a woman aged 50 to 60 with non-small cell lung cancer. The chain recombines TRBV28 with TRBJ1-1, with unresolved D. The CDR3 is CVSSLALDGTEAFF. The DNA for the CDR3 is TGTGTTAGCAGTTTAGCGTTGGACGGAACTGAAGCTTTCTTT.